The TCR beta chain under discussion was sequenced for a study of blood T cell repertoires in COVID-19. Across the whole study: Some COVID-19 samples were acute and others convalescent; all came from the United States, Italy and Spain. T cells, B-cell-depleted T cells, or PBMCs supplied cDNA or gDNA.

Germline loops: CDR1 SGDLS, CDR2 YYNGEE. With 10 bases clipped from V and 2 bases from J, the junction kept 10 bases outside the gene matches. This CDR3 is built from 14 residues. Authors' data handling: Nucleated cell number was recorded as an estimate derived from reference gene primer amplification. TCRdb's table, derived via immunoSEQ multiplex PCR, lists solely in-frame clones and lacks some. D and trimming come from the DNA, and the V and J calls and clone size come from that table. The repertoire holds about 68,000 clones, under 85% seen once, with around 9.4% in the top ten. Sample: peripheral blood. The chain couples TRBV9 to TRBJ2-3; 7 nucleotides align to TRBD1. The TCR comes from a woman between 45 and 60 years old with acute or convalescent COVID-19. CDR3 protein: CASDPTGFTDTQYF. CDR3 nucleotides: TGTGCCTCCGACCCGACAGGGTTCACAGATACGCAGTATTTT.